The 23 T cell receptor beta chains reported below all come from one sample, sequenced in a study of T cells after posttransplantation cyclophosphamide. Only in-frame clones appear in the TCRdb table, and some are missing; sequencing was by immunoSEQ multiplex PCR. The sample has about 15,000 clones; roughly 83% are singletons. Methotrexate plus calcineurin inhibitor accompanied controls' myeloablative marrow transplants; sampling was 1 year later. The specimen comprised PBMCs, sampled less than 400 days after allogeneic stem cell transplant with calcineurin inhibitor and methotrexate. These receptors were taken from a male patient younger than 35 who received an allogeneic stem cell transplant from a related donor, was CMV-positive, and had no GVHD. Among the T cells, some may be from the graft donor.

This clone was recorded a few times. The gene calls are TRBV18 and TRBJ2-3; 11 bases fit TRBD2. Per the germline V gene, CDR1 is KGHSH and CDR2 is LQKENI. V was clipped by 2 bases and J by 5 bases; unmatched bases: 6. CDR3 size: 16 residues. Here the CDR3 DNA reads TGTGCCAGCTCACCAGTAACTAGCGGGAGTGAAGATACGCAGTATTTT. Its translation is CASSPVTSGSEDTQYF.

The chain is built from TRBV29-1 and TRBJ2-3, with 9 bases matching TRBD2. CDR1 and CDR2 (germline): SQVTM, ANQGSEA. J lost 3 bases, V lost 7 bases, and 11 bases had no gene match. The CDR3 runs 15 residues. The CDR3 DNA follows: TGCAGCGGGTTAACACTAGCGGGTAGAACAGATACGCAGTATTTT. It specifies CSGLTLAGRTDTQYF.

The J gene is TRBJ1-1, the V gene TRBV20-1; D is unclear. Germline assignment: CDR1 DFQATT and CDR2 SNEGSKA (reference sequence). The CDR3 is 11 residues long. Written as DNA, the CDR3 is TGCAGCGGAGGTCTGAACACTGAAGCTTTCTTT. This gives the protein CSGGLNTEAFF.

The rearrangement links TRBV14 to TRBJ1-2; a weak D match, TRBD1 (6 bases). Germline CDR1 reads SGHDN; CDR2 reads FVKESK. The ends were cut back, 3 bases at V and 4 bases at J, with 21 bases in the middle. The CDR3 is 17 residues long. For the CDR3, the DNA is TGTGCCAGCAGCCAGACTTCCGGAACAGGGATTGGCTATGGCTACACCTTC. Its translation: CASSQTSGTGIGYGYTF.

The chain has TRBV29-1 and TRBJ2-3, with TRBD2 identical over 8 bases. This CDR3 is built from 13 residues. Unmatched junction bases numbered 1, after V lost 4 bases and J lost 1 base. Germline CDR1 and CDR2: SQVTM and ANQGSEA. The CDR3 loop is CSVAAGGTDTQYF. The DNA for the CDR3 is TGCAGCGTTGCAGCGGGAGGCACAGATACGCAGTATTTT.

The J gene is TRBJ2-1, the V gene TRBV5-1; TRBD2 agrees at 14 bases. Germline V gives CDR1 SGHRS, CDR2 YFSETQ. Trimming removed 3 bases from V and 9 bases from J; junction bases left unmatched: 11. The CDR3 runs 17 residues. The CDR3 here is CASSSGLAGEPSGEQFF. In DNA form, the CDR3 reads TGCGCCAGCAGCTCGGGACTAGCGGGAGAGCCCAGCGGTGAGCAGTTCTTC.

This chain joins TRBV30 and TRBJ2-7; 10 bases map to TRBD2. Per germline, CDR1 GTSNPN and CDR2 SVGIG (reference sequence). CDR3 size: 14 residues. V lost 3 bases and J lost 2; bases outside the gene matches: 4. The CDR3 reads CAWRRTSGTYEQYF. The CDR3 region has the DNA TGTGCCTGGAGGAGGACTAGCGGAACCTACGAGCAGTACTTC.

The rearrangement links TRBV5-4 to TRBJ2-3; 8 bases match TRBD2. This CDR3 region has 15 residues. V lost 0 bases and J lost 0; bases outside the gene matches: 0. The germline gives CDR1 SGHNT, CDR2 YYREEE (reference sequence). CDR3 DNA sequence: TGTGCCAGCAGCTTGGGCGGGGGGAGCACAGATACGCAGTATTTT. Translated: CASSLGGGSTDTQYF.

This CDR3 reads CASSGRVGGKEYF. The CDR3 region has the DNA TGCGCCAGCAGTGGCCGCGTGGGGGGAAAAGAGTACTTC. This chain uses TRBV10-1 with TRBJ2-7; D possibly corresponds to TRBD2 (6 bases). With 4 bases removed from V and 11 bases from J, the gap between germline ends came to 18 bases. Germline V gives CDR1 WNHNN, CDR2 SYGVQD (reference sequence). The CDR3 has 13 amino acids.

This clone was seen more than once but under ten times. The chain has TRBV2 and TRBJ1-1; 7 positions agree with TRBD1. With 6 bases clipped from V and 11 bases from J, the junction kept 9 bases outside the gene matches. Germline values: CDR1 SNHLY, CDR2 FYNNEI. The CDR3 contains 12 residues. The CDR3 nucleotides are TGTGCCAGCAGCCGACAGGGTTTGGAGGCTTTCTTT. Its translation is CASSRQGLEAFF.

J is TRBJ1-1 and V is TRBV6-5; D ambiguous. CDR1 MNHEY and CDR2 SVGAGI come from the germline V gene. CDR3 length equals 13 residues. Trimming removed 5 bases from V and 1 base from J, with 8 bases in between. CDR3 protein: CASSLLGNTEAFF. CDR3 nucleotide sequence: TGTGCCAGCAGTCTACTAGGGAACACTGAAGCTTTCTTT.

This clone came up once. J is TRBJ2-1 and V is TRBV28; weak D call: TRBD2 (5 bases). The CDR3 has 11 residues. The germline CDR1 and CDR2 sequences are MDHEN and SYDVKM. V was trimmed by 3 bases and J by 8 bases, leaving 5 bases between them. The CDR3 nucleotides read TGTGCCAGCAGTTTGCGGGATGAGCAGTTCTTC. Its protein product is CASSLRDEQFF.

The DNA of the CDR3 is TGTGCCAGCACCCCCCGGCAGGGGGCGCCCCTTCGGAATCAGCCCCAGCATTTT. As protein: CASTPRQGAPLRNQPQHF. This rearrangement joins TRBV28 to TRBJ1-5, with 8 bases matching TRBD1. CDR1 is MDHEN and CDR2 is SYDVKM in the germline V gene. CDR3 length equals 18 residues. J was trimmed by 4 bases and V by 7 bases; bases with no gene match: 18. Drawing the rest from reference TRBV28 and TRBJ1-5, the complete variable domain is DVKVTQSSRYLVKRTGEKVFLECVQDMDHENMFWYRQDPGLGLRLIYFSYDVKMKEKGDIPEGYSVSREKKERFSLILESASTNQTSMYLCASTPRQGAPLRNQPQHFGDGTRLSIL.

This clone was seen more than once but under ten times. The V call is TRBV6-5, the J call TRBJ1-4; D gene unclear. V was trimmed by 4 bases and J by 4 bases, leaving 10 bases between them. Germline assignment: CDR1 MNHEY and CDR2 SVGAGI. The CDR3 has 14 amino acids. CDR3 in amino acids: CASSLTRNNEKLFF. CDR3 nucleotides: TGTGCCAGCAGTTTGACACGGAATAATGAAAAACTGTTTTTT.

This clone has just one count. CDR3 DNA: TGTGCCAGCAGCTTAACCAGTTACTCGACAGGGAGAGTAGAAGAGACCCAGTACTTC. Amino acid sequence: CASSLTSYSTGRVEETQYF. The chain has TRBV7-2 and TRBJ2-5; 7 bases map to TRBD1. The germline CDR1 and CDR2 sequences are SGHTA and FQGNSA. The CDR3 spans 19 residues. J gave up 3 bases and V 2 bases, and 18 bases lay outside the gene matches.

By share, this clone ranks as medium-sized. The V call is TRBV4-3, the J call TRBJ2-1; 7 bases match TRBD2. The CDR3 sequence is 15 residues long. V trimming: 3 bases; J trimming: 0 bases; junction bases outside the gene matches: 2. Germline V gene sequence: CDR1 LGHNA, CDR2 YSLEER. CDR3 nucleotides: TGCGCCAGCAGCCAGCGGGACTACTCCTACAATGAGCAGTTCTTC. This translates into CASSQRDYSYNEQFF.

The CDR3 region has the DNA TGTGCCAGCAGTTTAGGCAGGGGGCTTACTGAAGCTTTCTTT. Amino acids: CASSLGRGLTEAFF. This chain connects TRBV27 to TRBJ1-1; 8 nucleotides align to TRBD1. V trimming: 2 bases; J trimming: 5 bases; junction bases outside the gene matches: 4. Per germline, CDR1 MNHEY and CDR2 SMNVEV (reference sequence). This CDR3 is 14 amino acids long.

The genes are TRBV18 and TRBJ2-6; D might be TRBD2 (5 bases). Looked up from germline, CDR1 is KGHSH and CDR2 is LQKENI. Trimming removed 3 bases from V and 4 bases from J, with 13 bases in between. This CDR3 spans 16 amino acids. CDR3 in DNA: TGTGCCAGCTCACCTATAGAGGGAGCCGGGGCCAACGTCCTGACTTTC. This gives the protein CASSPIEGAGANVLTF.

The chain is built from TRBV6-1 and TRBJ2-2, with TRBD1 identical over 9 bases. The V and J ends lost 4 bases and 8 bases, in that order; junction bases with no gene match: 5. The CDR3 extends over 14 amino acids. Germline assignment: CDR1 MNHNS and CDR2 SASEGT. As DNA, the CDR3 is TGTGCCAGCAGTGTAGGACAGGGGTCTGGGGAGCTGTTTTTT. The encoded protein is CASSVGQGSGELFF.

The chain combines TRBV19 with TRBJ2-2; D is possibly TRBD2 (5 bases). Germline V gene lookup returns CDR1 LNHDA and CDR2 SQIVND (reference sequence). V lost 9 bases, J lost 4 bases, and 12 bases lay in between. This CDR3 region has 13 residues. The CDR3: CASLGVGTGELFF. For the CDR3, the DNA is TGTGCCAGCCTGGGAGTGGGCACCGGGGAGCTGTTTTTT.

This sequence joins TRBV7-2 and TRBJ2-2; TRBD1 matches 8 bases. J lost 4 bases, V lost 6 bases, and 10 bases had no gene match. Looked up from germline, CDR1 is SGHTA and CDR2 is FQGNSA. CDR3 length: 16 amino acids. CDR3 region: CASRKGQGRSTGELFF. The DNA of the CDR3 is TGTGCCAGCAGGAAAGGACAGGGTCGGAGCACCGGGGAGCTGTTTTTT.

The V call is TRBV11-2, the J call TRBJ2-5; TRBD2 agrees at 8 bases. The DNA matches TRBJ2-7 better at its end, which makes the J call doubtful. Germline CDR1 reads SGHAT; CDR2 reads FQNNGV. CDR3 length: 17 amino acids. CDR3 loop: CASSQRGGGLSSYEQYF. In DNA form, the CDR3 reads TGTGCCAGCAGCCAACGGGGGGGTGGACTTAGCTCCTACGAGCAGTACTTC.

CDR3 region: CASSSSGASAKLFF. The CDR3 DNA is TGTGCCAGCAGTTCCTCAGGGGCGTCAGCAAAACTGTTTTTT. V usage is TRBV27 and J usage is TRBJ1-4; possible D gene TRBD1, 6 bases. Between the trimmed V and J ends, which lost 4 bases and 10 bases, there was a span of 16 bases. From germline, CDR1 is MNHEY and CDR2 SMNVEV (reference sequence). This CDR3 region has 14 residues. The full variable domain, its missing parts supplied by reference TRBV27 and TRBJ1-4, is EAQVTQNPRYLITVTGKKLTVTCSQNMNHEYMSWYRQDPGLGLRQIYYSMNVEVTDKGDVPEGYKVSRKEKRNFPLILESPSPNQTSLYFCASSSSGASAKLFFGSGTQLSVL.